Below, one T cell receptor (beta chain) is given with its context. Its antigen remains unknown. Since a much larger clone is just one base distant, this may be a read error. This CDR3 is 15 amino acids long. V was cut by 3 bases and J by 7 bases, with 18 bases left in between. Germline V gives CDR1 SGHTA, CDR2 FQGNSA. From the 5' RACE reads, TCRdb called clonotypes with MiXCR, one entry per CDR3 protein. The data contain 55,000 to 75,000 distinct CDR3 sequences, about a tenth of them seen just once; the ten biggest clones take up roughly 6%. This record belongs to a study of early T cells in non-severe SARS-CoV-2 infection. General study results and limits: VDJdb matching favored anti-spike CD8 responses, missing private and CD4 specificities.

V usage is TRBV7-2 and J usage is TRBJ2-5; tentatively, D is TRBD2 (6 bases). The receptor was derived from an adult who was a healthcare worker with PCR-confirmed SARS-CoV-2 infection or an uninfected control (not recorded which). Sequenced input: whole blood. Here the CDR3 reads CASSFQLAEGVTQYF. As DNA, the CDR3 is TGTGCCAGCAGCTTTCAACTAGCAGAGGGAGTGACCCAGTACTTC.